This is a list of T cell receptor beta chains from one sample in a study of T-cell memory formation after mild COVID-19. TCRdb itself ran the 5' RACE reads through MiXCR, one entry per CDR3 protein. In the table there are 450,000 to 650,000 distinct CDR3 sequences, about 22% of which are singletons. What was sequenced was PBMCs or a T cell subset sorted from them (not recorded which). The source of these receptors is an adult woman who had mild COVID-19 (a few samples of this study predate the infection). Cell type and time point are not known. Both conserved end residues are part of each CDR3. D genes are given only for firm matches.

cdr3_aa j_call d_call cdr3_length v_call
CSVGGSWGYTF TRBJ1-2 NA 11 TRBV29-1
CATRGSGSDGYNEQFF TRBJ2-1 TRBD2 16 TRBV24-1
CASTRQGGSYEQYF TRBJ2-7 NA 14 TRBV25-1
CASSLLWDRAYNEQFF TRBJ2-1 TRBD1 16 TRBV7-2
CSARTSGSRETQYF TRBJ2-5 NA 14 TRBV20-1
CATRPTGKAEAFF TRBJ1-1 TRBD1 13 TRBV15
CASRPTGGELFF TRBJ2-2 NA 12 TRBV7-9
CASKITLGERGFSYEQYF TRBJ2-7 TRBD2 18 TRBV5-5
CASSERRGGNYTF TRBJ1-2 NA 13 TRBV6-1
CASSPPLGTQETQYF TRBJ2-5 NA 15 TRBV18
CASSLYSGANVLTF TRBJ2-6 NA 14 TRBV27
CASSLVGGLEEQYF TRBJ2-7 NA 14 TRBV5-6
CATTGTGGILHQPQHF TRBJ1-5 TRBD1 16 TRBV6-6
CASSLGAAHGYTF TRBJ1-2 NA 13 TRBV27
CASNPVGSGWSTEAFF TRBJ1-1 NA 16 TRBV5-8
CASSLSPGSSYEQYF TRBJ2-7 NA 15 TRBV5-1
CATSRAGAEANEKLFF TRBJ1-4 NA 16 TRBV15
CASTHRGERGTGELFF TRBJ2-2 NA 16 TRBV7-9
CASSPTGRRTEAFF TRBJ1-1 NA 14 TRBV18
CASSPDRGTNTEAFF TRBJ1-1 TRBD1 15 TRBV18
CASSFEDYFVGEQFF TRBJ2-1 NA 15 TRBV5-1
CASSLGSQSSYEQYF TRBJ2-7 NA 15 TRBV7-7
CASRDPSGTEAFF TRBJ1-1 NA 13 TRBV9